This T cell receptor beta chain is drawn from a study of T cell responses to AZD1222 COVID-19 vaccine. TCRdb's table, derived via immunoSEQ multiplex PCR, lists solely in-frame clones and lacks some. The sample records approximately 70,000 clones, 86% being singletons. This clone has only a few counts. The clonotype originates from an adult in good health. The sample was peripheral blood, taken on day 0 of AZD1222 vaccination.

The CDR3 spells CAAEGYGYTF. The CDR3 DNA reads as TGTGCCGCCGAGGGATATGGCTACACCTTC. The J gene is TRBJ1-2, the V gene TRBV25-1; D gene unclear. The CDR3 has 10 residues. Germline lookup yields CDR1 MGHDK and CDR2 SYGVNS. The V end lost 11 bases, the J end lost 5 bases, and 9 bases lay between the germline ends.